What follows is one T cell receptor (beta chain) and its context. The DNA is left out, because the CDR3 cannot be placed on it with certainty; the CDR3 is given as TCRdb lists it. This specimen comes from a study of blood T cell repertoires in COVID-19. Measured with immunoSEQ multiplex PCR; TCRdb has only the in-frame clones, and not every one. The sample holds a few hundred thousand clones, approximately 90% seen once. The CDR3 extends over 16 residues, inclusive of both ends. The germline V gene has CDR1 MRHNA and CDR2 SNTAGT. The sequenced material came from peripheral blood. The J gene is TRBJ1-2, the V gene TRBV6-4; the table assigns TRBD1, which was not confirmed against the DNA. This TCR derives from a woman in her twenties or thirties with COVID-19, enrolled during active disease. This chain's CDR3 is CASILGTGPSNYGYTF.